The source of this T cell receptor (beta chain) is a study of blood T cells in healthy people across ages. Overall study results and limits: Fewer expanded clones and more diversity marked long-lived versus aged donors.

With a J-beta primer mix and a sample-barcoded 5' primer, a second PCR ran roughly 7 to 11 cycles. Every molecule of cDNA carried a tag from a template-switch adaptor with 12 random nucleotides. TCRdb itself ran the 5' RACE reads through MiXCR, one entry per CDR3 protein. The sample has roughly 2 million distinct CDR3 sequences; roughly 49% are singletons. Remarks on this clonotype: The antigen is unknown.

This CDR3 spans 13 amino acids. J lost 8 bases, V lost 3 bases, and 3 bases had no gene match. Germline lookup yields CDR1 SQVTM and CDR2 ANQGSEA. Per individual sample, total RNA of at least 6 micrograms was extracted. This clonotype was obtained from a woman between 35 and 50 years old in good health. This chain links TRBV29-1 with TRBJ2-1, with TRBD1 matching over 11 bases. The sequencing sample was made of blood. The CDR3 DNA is TGCAGCGTTGAGGGACAGGGGGGGGATGAGCAGTTCTTC. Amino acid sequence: CSVEGQGGDEQFF.